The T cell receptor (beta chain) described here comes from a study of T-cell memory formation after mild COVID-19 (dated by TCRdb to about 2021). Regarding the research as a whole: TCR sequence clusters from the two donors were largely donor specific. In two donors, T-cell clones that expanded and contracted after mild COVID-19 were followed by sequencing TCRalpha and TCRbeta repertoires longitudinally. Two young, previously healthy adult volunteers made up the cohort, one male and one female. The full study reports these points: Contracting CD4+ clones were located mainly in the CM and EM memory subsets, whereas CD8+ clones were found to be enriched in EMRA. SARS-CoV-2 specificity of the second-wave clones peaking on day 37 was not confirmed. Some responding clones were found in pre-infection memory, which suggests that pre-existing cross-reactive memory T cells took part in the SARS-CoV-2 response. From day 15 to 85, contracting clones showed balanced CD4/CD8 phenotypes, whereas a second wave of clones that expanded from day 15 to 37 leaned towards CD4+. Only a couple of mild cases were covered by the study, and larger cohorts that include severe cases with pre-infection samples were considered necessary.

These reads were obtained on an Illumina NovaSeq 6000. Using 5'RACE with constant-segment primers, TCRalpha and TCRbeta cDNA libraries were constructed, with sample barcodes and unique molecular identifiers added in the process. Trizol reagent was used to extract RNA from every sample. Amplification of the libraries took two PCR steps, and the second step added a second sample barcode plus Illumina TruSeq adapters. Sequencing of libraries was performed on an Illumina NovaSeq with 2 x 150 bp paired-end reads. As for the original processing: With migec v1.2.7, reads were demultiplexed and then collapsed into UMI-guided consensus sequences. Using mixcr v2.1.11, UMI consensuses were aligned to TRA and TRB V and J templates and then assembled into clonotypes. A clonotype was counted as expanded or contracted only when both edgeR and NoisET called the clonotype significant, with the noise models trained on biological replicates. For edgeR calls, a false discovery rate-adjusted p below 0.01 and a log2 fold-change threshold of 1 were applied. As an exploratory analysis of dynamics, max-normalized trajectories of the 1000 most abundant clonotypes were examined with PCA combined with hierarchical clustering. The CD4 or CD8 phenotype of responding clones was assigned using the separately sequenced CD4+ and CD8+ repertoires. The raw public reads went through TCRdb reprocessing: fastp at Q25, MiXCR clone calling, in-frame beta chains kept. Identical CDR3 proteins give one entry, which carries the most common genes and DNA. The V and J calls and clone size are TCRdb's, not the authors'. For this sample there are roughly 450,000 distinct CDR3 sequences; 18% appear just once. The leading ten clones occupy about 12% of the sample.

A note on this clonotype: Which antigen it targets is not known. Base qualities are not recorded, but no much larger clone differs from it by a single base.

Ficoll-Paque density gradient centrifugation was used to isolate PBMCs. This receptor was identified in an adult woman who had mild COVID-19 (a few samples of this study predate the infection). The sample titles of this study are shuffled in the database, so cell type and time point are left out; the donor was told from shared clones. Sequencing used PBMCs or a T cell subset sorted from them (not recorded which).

The CDR3: CASSLASGTDTQYF. The sequenced DNA is TGCGCCAGCAGCCTGGCTAGCGGCACAGATACGCAGTATTTT. This sequence uses TRBV4-1 and TRBJ2-3; TRBD2 might be the D gene, on 6 matching bases. The germline V gene sets CDR1 to MGHRA and CDR2 to YSYEKL. The junction shows trimming of 4 bases on V and 1 base on J, plus 9 bases between the germline ends. The CDR3 sequence holds 14 residues, the cysteine and phenylalanine included. Of the read, only the CDR3 DNA is kept; its 42 bases are in frame from base 1.